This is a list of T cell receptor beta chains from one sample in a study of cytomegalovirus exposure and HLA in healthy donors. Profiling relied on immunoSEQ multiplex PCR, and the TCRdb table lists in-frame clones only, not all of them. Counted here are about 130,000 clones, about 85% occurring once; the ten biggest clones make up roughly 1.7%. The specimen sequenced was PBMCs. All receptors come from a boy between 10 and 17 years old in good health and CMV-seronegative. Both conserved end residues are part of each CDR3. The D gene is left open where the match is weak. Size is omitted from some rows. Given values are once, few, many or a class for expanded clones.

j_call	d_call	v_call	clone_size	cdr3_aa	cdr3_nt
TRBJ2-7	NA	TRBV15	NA	CATSRDPSTYEQYF	TGTGCCACCAGCAGAGATCCTAGCACCTACGAGCAGTACTTC
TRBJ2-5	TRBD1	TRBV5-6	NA	CASSYVRTGRETQYF	TGTGCCAGCAGCTACGTACGGACAGGACGAGAGACCCAGTACTTC
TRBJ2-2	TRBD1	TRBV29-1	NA	CSAGQGPGELFF	TGCAGCGCCGGACAGGGTCCCGGGGAGCTGTTTTTT
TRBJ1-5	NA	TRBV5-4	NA	CASSFGGANSQPQHF	TGTGCCAGCAGCTTTGGCGGGGCGAACAGTCAGCCCCAGCATTTT
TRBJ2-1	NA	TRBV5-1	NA	CASSSSRGNEQFF	TGCGCCAGCAGCAGCTCCCGGGGAAATGAGCAGTTCTTC
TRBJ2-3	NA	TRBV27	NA	CASTPSEGGRADTQYF	TGTGCCAGCACCCCGAGTGAGGGAGGCAGGGCAGATACGCAGTATTTT
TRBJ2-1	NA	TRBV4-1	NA	CASSQERGGREQFF	TGCGCCAGCAGCCAAGAAAGGGGGGGACGAGAGCAGTTCTTC
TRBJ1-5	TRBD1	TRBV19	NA	CASNLPGQGNQPQHF	TGTGCCAGTAACCTACCGGGACAGGGAAATCAGCCCCAGCATTTT
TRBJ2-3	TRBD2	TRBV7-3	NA	CASKNGKREYGDTQYF	TGTGCCAGCAAAAACGGGAAGCGGGAGTATGGGGATACGCAGTATTTT
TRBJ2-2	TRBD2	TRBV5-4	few	CASSSNPGLQTGELFF	TGTGCCAGCAGCAGTAACCCGGGACTACAAACCGGGGAGCTGTTTTTT
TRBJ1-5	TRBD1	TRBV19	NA	CASMGQGYQPQHF	TGTGCCAGTATGGGACAGGGATATCAGCCCCAGCATTTT
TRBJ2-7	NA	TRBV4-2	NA	CASSPGISYEQYF	TGTGCCAGCAGCCCGGGGATCTCCTACGAGCAGTACTTC
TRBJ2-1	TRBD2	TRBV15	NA	CATSRMELAGVYEQFF	TGTGCCACCAGCAGAATGGAACTAGCGGGAGTGTATGAGCAGTTCTTC
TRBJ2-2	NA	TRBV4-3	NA	CASSQDSAGAGELFF	TGCGCCAGCAGCCAAGATTCAGCAGGGGCCGGGGAGCTGTTTTTT
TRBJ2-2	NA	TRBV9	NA	CASQRSGGMPNTGELFF	TGTGCCAGTCAACGTAGTGGAGGAATGCCGAACACCGGGGAGCTGTTTTTT
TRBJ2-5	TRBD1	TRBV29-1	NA	CSVATGKISETQYF	TGCAGCGTGGCGACAGGGAAGATCTCAGAGACCCAGTACTTC
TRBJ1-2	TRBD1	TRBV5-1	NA	CASSEAGTGGVYGYTF	TGCGCCAGCAGCGAGGCCGGGACAGGGGGCGTCTATGGCTACACCTTC
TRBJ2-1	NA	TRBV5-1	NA	CASSLRNEQFF	TGCGCCAGCAGCCTCAGGAATGAGCAGTTCTTC
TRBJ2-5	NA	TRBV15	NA	CATSRGTGPQETQYF	TGTGCCACCAGCAGAGGTACAGGGCCACAAGAGACCCAGTACTTC
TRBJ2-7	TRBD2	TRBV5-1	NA	CASSFSGVSYEQYF	TGCGCCAGCAGCTTTAGCGGGGTCTCCTACGAGCAGTACTTC
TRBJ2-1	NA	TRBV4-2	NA	CASSQESRTFRSYNEQFF	TGTGCCAGCAGCCAAGAGAGCCGGACTTTCCGCTCCTACAATGAGCAGTTCTTC
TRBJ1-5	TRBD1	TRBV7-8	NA	CASSLWDRGGQPQHF	TGTGCCAGCAGCTTATGGGACAGGGGAGGTCAGCCCCAGCATTTT